What follows is one TCR beta chain and its context. Its target antigen remains unknown. Nothing much larger sits one base from this clone, and base qualities are not available. The sample carries other DNA sequences with the same CDR3. TCRbeta CDR3 regions were amplified from genomic DNA using the immunoSEQ Assay, a bias-controlled multiplex PCR. For the original study's pipeline: The number of nucleated cells in each sample was estimated by amplification of reference gene primers within the assay. Sequence reads were collapsed and filtered to measure the absolute abundance of every unique TCRbeta CDR3 rearrangement. For each sample, productive Simpson clonality was calculated by taking the square root of Simpson's diversity index across productive rearrangements. TCRdb carries this immuneACCESS record with in-frame sequences only. Its versions omit some clonotypes, under half of them owing to an unresolved V gene in the studies checked, with the rest unexplained. V and J calls and clone size come straight from that table; D and trimming were deduced from the DNA. Across this sample there are about 180,000 clones, with roughly 84% seen only once. The ten largest clones take up less than 2% of the sample.

Whole blood was collected in K2EDTA tubes by collaborating institutions according to the institutions' own protocols. For TCRbeta analysis, collaborator samples were shipped as frozen whole blood, as isolated PBMCs, or as DNA extracted from either sample type. This entry comes from a study of blood T cell repertoires in COVID-19 (TCRdb year 2020). With respect to the entire study: Samples from collaborators originated in the United States, Italy and Spain and spanned both the acute and convalescent phases of COVID-19. The prospective study material was composed of cDNA or gDNA derived from T cells, B-cell-depleted T cells, or PBMCs. The dataset comprised deeply sampled blood TCRbeta repertoires from subjects exposed to, actively infected with, or recovered from COVID-19. The repertoires were released in a freely available public database intended as a resource for research on the immune response to SARS-CoV-2. The samples were drawn from the first 160 participants of the ongoing ImmuneRACE study and from some 1,300 subjects provided by 6 global collaborators. A de-identified subject ID, COVID-19 status, age in years and sex were almost always included in the sample metadata. HLA class I and class II types, where available, came from metadata supplied by the sample provider rather than from assay-based typing. Paper-wide results and their limitations: How much clinical and demographic metadata was included differed by source and by participant, and the metadata was provided uncurated.

The CDR3, cysteine through phenylalanine, is 14 amino acids long. Just CDR3 DNA is preserved here, 42 bases in frame from base 1. Trimming takes 3 bases off V and 4 bases off J; junction bases not matched to a gene: 3. Based on the germline V gene (reference sequence), the CDR1 and CDR2 sequences are MNHEY and SMNVEV. The clonotype comes from a human donor in a cohort sampled during active COVID-19. Input material: peripheral blood. The chain uses TRBV27 and TRBJ2-7, and 10 junctional nucleotides match TRBD1. The CDR3 region has the sequence CASSFRDRGYEQYF. The sequenced DNA is TGTGCCAGCAGTTTCCGGGACAGGGGATACGAGCAGTACTTC.